The 8 T cell receptor beta chains presented below share a single source sample, sequenced in a study of cytomegalovirus exposure and HLA in healthy donors. PCR amplification relied on 60 Vbeta primers (plus 13 Jbeta primers). Clones were sequenced by immunoSEQ multiplex PCR, and TCRdb holds only the in-frame ones, with some missing. Of some 87,000 clones in the sample, around 74% are singletons; the top ten hold 6.5% to 8%. The sample was PBMCs. The receptors here all came from a man aged 50-60 years in good health and CMV-seropositive.

The CDR3 is CSVVMGGGNQPQHF. The CDR3 bases are TGCAGCGTTGTGATGGGGGGAGGCAATCAGCCCCAGCATTTT. This chain links TRBV29-1 with TRBJ1-5, with D perhaps matching TRBD1 (5 bases). V gave up 4 bases and J gave up 2 bases, with 12 bases separating them. The CDR3 covers 14 residues. In germline, CDR1 is SQVTM, CDR2 ANQGSEA. The full variable domain, rest sourced from reference TRBV29-1 and TRBJ1-5, is SAVISQKPSRDICQRGTSLTIQCQVDSQVTMMFWYRQQPGQSLTLIATANQGSEATYESGFVIDKFPISRPNLTFSTLTVSNMSPEDSSIYLCSVVMGGGNQPQHFGDGTRLSIL.

CDR3 loop: CATSRDQTSSGNTIYF. The CDR3 region has the DNA TGTGCCACCAGCAGAGATCAGACAAGCTCTGGAAACACCATATATTTT. V and J are TRBV15 and TRBJ1-3; D gene ambiguous. Germline V lookup: CDR1 LNHNV, CDR2 YYDKDF (reference sequence). Trimming pared 0 bases from V and 0 bases from J, leaving 9 bases between. The CDR3 extends over 16 amino acids.

J is TRBJ2-2 and V is TRBV19; 10 bases are shared with TRBD1. Germline V gene lookup returns CDR1 LNHDA and CDR2 SQIVND (reference sequence). After removal of 8 bases from V and 4 bases from J, the junction contained 1 base not matched to a gene. CDR3 length: 13 residues. The DNA for the CDR3 is TGTGCCAGTGGGACAGGGGTCACCGGGGAGCTGTTTTTT. Its translation is CASGTGVTGELFF.

The DNA of the CDR3 is TGCGCCAGCAGCCAAGTTCTAAACACTGAAGCTTTCTTT. It encodes CASSQVLNTEAFF. V is TRBV4-1 and J is TRBJ1-1; no firm D call. With 1 base removed from V and 2 bases from J, the gap between germline ends came to 5 bases. The CDR3 loop spans 13 amino acids. The germline CDR1 and CDR2 sequences are MGHRA and YSYEKL.

This clone was detected only a few times. Germline is not matched at one junction end, which may reflect a read error. The chain uses TRBV7-7 and TRBJ1-5; 10 nucleotides line up with TRBD1. This CDR3 has 19 amino acids. Germline CDR1 and CDR2: SSHAT and FNYEAQ (reference sequence). CDR3 bases: TGTGCTAGCAGCTTATCCGGGACAGGGGCCGATTATAGCAATCAGCCCCAGCATTTT. As protein: CASSLSGTGADYSNQPQHF.

V gene TRBV7-2 combines with J gene TRBJ2-7, with D maybe TRBD1 (6 bases). CDR3 length equals 15 residues. The germline V and J ends were trimmed by 0 bases and 3 bases, with 12 bases remaining between them. Germline V lookup: CDR1 SGHTA, CDR2 FQGNSA. The CDR3 region has the DNA TGTGCCAGCAGCTTAGCTAGGGGGACGGGCTACGAGCAGTACTTC. It translates to CASSLARGTGYEQYF.

The V call is TRBV7-9, the J call TRBJ2-2, with 8 positions matching TRBD2. Unmatched junction bases numbered 7, after V lost 5 bases and J lost 5 bases. The CDR3 spans 15 residues. Germline lookup yields CDR1 SEHNR and CDR2 FQNEAQ (reference sequence). For the CDR3, the DNA is TGTGCCAGCAGCCCCACAGCGGGGGTTACCGGGGAGCTGTTTTTT. As protein: CASSPTAGVTGELFF.

This clone was seen a few times. The chain recombines TRBV7-9 with TRBJ2-3; TRBD1 agrees at 8 bases. Germline CDR1 SEHNR, CDR2 FQNEAQ (reference sequence). CDR3 length: 15 residues. Losses at the gene ends were 2 bases for V and 2 bases for J; bases not matched to a gene: 3. Written as DNA, the CDR3 is TGTGCCAGCAGCTTACAGGGGGCGGACACAGATACGCAGTATTTT. It yields the protein CASSLQGADTDTQYF. Full variable domain (rest looked up from reference TRBV7-9 and TRBJ2-3): DTGVSQNPRHKITKRGQNVTFRCDPISEHNRLYWYRQTLGQGPEFLTYFQNEAQLEKSRLLSDRFSAERPKGSFSTLEIQRTEQGDSAMYLCASSLQGADTDTQYFGPGTRLTVL.